The next 9 T cell receptor beta chains were all read from a single sample in a study of T cells in Graves' hyperthyroidism and ophthalmopathy. Template material for amplifying TCR beta CDR3 regions consisted of RNA transcripts. The primer set for the first-round RT-PCR of the TCR CDR3 was HTBI. From the multiplex PCR reads, TCRdb called clonotypes with MiXCR, one entry per CDR3 protein. The sample includes about 46,000 distinct CDR3 sequences, 45% to 50% of them seen just once. Sample: peripheral blood or thyroid tissue (not recorded which). These TCRs come from a woman aged 45-65 years with Graves' hyperthyroidism.

The genes are TRBV29-1 and TRBJ1-2; TRBD1 matches 11 bases. The CDR3 length is 13 residues. Per germline, CDR1 SQVTM and CDR2 ANQGSEA. The V gene end was trimmed by 7 bases and the J gene end by 4 bases; junction bases not matched to a gene: 5. The CDR3 sequence is CSDGTGGVYGYTF. CDR3 in DNA: TGCAGCGATGGGACAGGGGGGGTCTATGGCTACACCTTC.

The table lists this clonotype with a few counts. This chain joins TRBV10-3 and TRBJ2-2; perhaps TRBD1 as D (7 bases). Germline CDR1 is ENHRY and CDR2 is SYGVKD. The CDR3 is made up of 16 amino acids. Deletions cut 10 bases from V and 7 bases from J, with 25 bases between. The CDR3 protein is CASNPTTGRNVGELFF. The DNA for the CDR3 is TGTGCCAGCAACCCTACGACAGGGAGGAATGTCGGGGAGCTGTTTTTT.

Of note for this clonotype: The junction departs from germline at one end; a sequencing error may be responsible. This chain links TRBV6-4 with TRBJ1-2; D not certain. CDR1 and CDR2 from the germline V gene are MRHNA and SNTAGT. CDR3 size: 12 residues. The DNA for the CDR3 is TGTGCCAGCAGTCTCGGACTAGCGGGAGGATCCTTC. As protein: CASSLGLAGGSF.

The chain uses TRBV5-5 and TRBJ1-1, with 7 nucleotides matching TRBD1. Trimming removed 4 bases from V and 0 bases from J; junction bases left unmatched: 12. This CDR3 contains 17 residues. Germline CDR1 and CDR2: SGHKS and YYEKEE (reference sequence). The CDR3, as DNA: TGTGCCAGCAGCCCCCCCGGGAGGGGGCTGATGAACACTGAAGCTTTCTTT. This gives the protein CASSPPGRGLMNTEAFF.

This sequence joins TRBV15 and TRBJ1-2, with a tentative D call TRBD1 (5 bases). The CDR3 runs 16 residues. V dropped 2 bases and J dropped 2 bases, with 15 bases sitting between them. Germline V lookup: CDR1 LNHNV, CDR2 YYDKDF (reference sequence). The CDR3 spells CATSRPSGLQNYGYTF. In DNA form, the CDR3 reads TGTGCCACCAGCAGACCGTCGGGACTCCAGAACTATGGCTACACCTTC.

The chain couples TRBV25-1 to TRBJ2-1, with 12 positions matching TRBD1. The germline V gene encodes CDR1 MGHDK and CDR2 SYGVNS. The J segment lost 4 bases and the V segment lost 8 bases, leaving 6 bases of the junction unmatched. The CDR3 is 15 amino acids. The CDR3 region has the DNA TGTGCCAGCTCCTCGGGACAGGGGGCATACAATGAGCAGTTCTTC. It yields the protein CASSSGQGAYNEQFF.

This clonotype was seen at least ten times. J is TRBJ2-5 and V is TRBV27, with 7 bases identical to TRBD2. This CDR3 is 16 amino acids long. J lost 1 base, V lost 4 bases, and 9 bases had no gene match. Germline CDR1 MNHEY, CDR2 SMNVEV (reference sequence). For the CDR3, the DNA is TGTGCCAGCAGTTCCCTCCCGACTAGCTCCCAAGAGACCCAGTACTTC. It is translated as CASSSLPTSSQETQYF.

Worth noting for this clonotype: This may be a read error, as it is one base from a much larger clone. The chain joins TRBV5-1 to TRBJ2-3; perhaps TRBD2 as D (5 bases). The CDR3 covers 20 residues. Per the germline V gene, CDR1 is SGHRS and CDR2 is YFSETQ. Trimming took off 2 bases at V and 9 bases at J, with 34 bases between the two ends. The CDR3 spells CASSFLTTPLAQIRRDTQYF. The CDR3 DNA follows: TGCGCCAGCAGCTTCCTGACTACACCACTGGCACAGATACGCAGAGACACGCAGTATTTT.

Many counts were recorded for this clonotype. The chain uses TRBV5-1 and TRBJ1-1, with TRBD1 as a possible D gene (5 bases). V was shortened by 2 bases and J by 0 bases, with 8 bases between the two germline ends. The CDR3 spans 14 residues. From germline, CDR1 is SGHRS and CDR2 YFSETQ. CDR3 protein: CASSFGGVNTEAFF. In DNA, the CDR3 is TGCGCCAGCAGCTTCGGGGGGGTGAACACTGAAGCTTTCTTT.